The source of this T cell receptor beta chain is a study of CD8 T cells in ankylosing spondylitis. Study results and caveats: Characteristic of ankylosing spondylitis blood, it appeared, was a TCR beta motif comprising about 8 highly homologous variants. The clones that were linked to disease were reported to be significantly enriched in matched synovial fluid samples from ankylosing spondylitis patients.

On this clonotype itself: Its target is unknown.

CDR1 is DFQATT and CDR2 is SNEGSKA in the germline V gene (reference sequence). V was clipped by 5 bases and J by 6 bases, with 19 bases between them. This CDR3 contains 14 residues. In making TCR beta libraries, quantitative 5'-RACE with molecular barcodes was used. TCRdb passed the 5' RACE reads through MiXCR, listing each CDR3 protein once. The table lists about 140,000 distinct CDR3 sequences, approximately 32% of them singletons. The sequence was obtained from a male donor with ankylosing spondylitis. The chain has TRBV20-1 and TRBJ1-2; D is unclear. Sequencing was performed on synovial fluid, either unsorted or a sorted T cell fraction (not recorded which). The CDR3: CSAPNWVGIDGYTF. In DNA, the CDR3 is TGCAGTGCTCCAAATTGGGTAGGGATTGATGGCTACACCTTC.